The entry below describes one TCR beta chain. What it binds is not known. One end of the junction is discordant with germline, which a read error may explain. The source of the sample is a study of OX40 agonist ivuxolimab in advanced cancers. Study background: Participants could have had prior anti-PD-1, anti-PD-L1 or anti-CTLA-4 therapy, and 40% had some. Study outcomes and limitations: Both CD4+ and CD8+ T cell populations in blood had undergone clonal expansion by week 6 at 0.1 to 3.0 mg/kg. Low normalized clonal expansion also occurred in some nonresponding patients. The 0.1-3.0 mg/kg partial responders had among the lowest clonal expansion.

CDR3 length equals 14 residues. The germline CDR1 and CDR2 sequences are MNHEY and SVGAGI. Clones were sequenced by immunoSEQ multiplex PCR, and TCRdb holds only the in-frame ones, with some missing. The profile shows just under 80,000 clones, roughly four fifths of them singletons. V gene TRBV6-5 combines with J gene TRBJ1-1, with D hard to call. The sequence came from an adult with an advanced solid tumor such as melanoma, head and neck, liver or kidney cancer. The sequencing here drew on CD4+ or CD8+ T cells sorted from blood, taken in a trial of the OX40 agonist ivuxolimab. The CDR3 here is CASSDSSRNTEAFF. CDR3 sequence (DNA): TGTGCCAGCAGTGACTCGAGCAGGAACACTGAAGCTTTCTTT.